This TCR beta chain derives from a study of technical replicates of blood from a few donors. The CDR3 is made up of 13 amino acids. V shed 1 base and J shed 4 bases, with 7 bases lying between them. Germline CDR1 is SEHNR and CDR2 is FQNEAQ (reference sequence). Sequencing was performed with immunoSEQ multiplex PCR; in TCRdb, only in-frame clones are kept and a portion is missing. The sample contains about 73,000 clones, roughly 93% of which appear only once. The V gene is TRBV7-9, the J gene TRBJ2-5; D is undetermined. Input material: T cells isolated from PBMCs. The receptor comes from a human donor in good health. DNA for the CDR3: TGTGCCAGCAGCTTAGTTTTGGCAGAGACCCAGTACTTC. It translates to CASSLVLAETQYF.